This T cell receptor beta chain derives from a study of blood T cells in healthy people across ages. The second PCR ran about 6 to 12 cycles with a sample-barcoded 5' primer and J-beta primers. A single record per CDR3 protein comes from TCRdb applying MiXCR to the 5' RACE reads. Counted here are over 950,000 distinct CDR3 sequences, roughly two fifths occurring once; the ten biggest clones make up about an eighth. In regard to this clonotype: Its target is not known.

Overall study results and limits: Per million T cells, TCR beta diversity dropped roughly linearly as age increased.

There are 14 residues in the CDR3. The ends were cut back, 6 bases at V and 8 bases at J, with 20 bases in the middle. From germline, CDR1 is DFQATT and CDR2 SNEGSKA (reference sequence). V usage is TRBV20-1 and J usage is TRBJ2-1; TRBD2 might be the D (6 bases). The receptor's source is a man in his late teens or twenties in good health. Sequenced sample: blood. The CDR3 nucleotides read TGCAGTGCAGGGGACTCGGGTAGGCTTTATGAGCAGTTCTTC. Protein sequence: CSAGDSGRLYEQFF.